These 2 T cell receptor beta chains originate from one sample sequenced in a study of OX40 agonist ivuxolimab in advanced cancers. Profiling relied on immunoSEQ multiplex PCR, and the TCRdb table lists in-frame clones only, not all of them. The table lists 50,000 to 65,000 clones, roughly four fifths of them singletons. Source: CD4+ or CD8+ T cells sorted from blood, taken in a trial of the OX40 agonist ivuxolimab. These receptors came from an adult with an advanced solid tumor such as melanoma, head and neck, liver or kidney cancer.

CDR3 loop: CASSRTGTAYEQYF. The CDR3 DNA reads as TGTGCCAGCAGTCGTACGGGGACCGCCTACGAGCAGTACTTC. The chain joins TRBV28 to TRBJ2-7; tentatively, D is TRBD1 or TRBD2 (5 bases each). CDR1 is MDHEN and CDR2 is SYDVKM in the germline V gene. The CDR3 consists of 14 residues. V lost 5 bases and J lost 2, with 13 bases in between. The variable domain in full, completed from reference TRBV28 and TRBJ2-7, reads DVKVTQSSRYLVKRTGEKVFLECVQDMDHENMFWYRQDPGLGLRLIYFSYDVKMKEKGDIPEGYSVSREKKERFSLILESASTNQTSMYLCASSRTGTAYEQYFGPGTRLTVT.

This chain joins TRBV7-3 and TRBJ1-1; D is perhaps TRBD1 (6 bases). Germline V lookup: CDR1 SGHTA, CDR2 FQGTGA. V was trimmed by 4 bases and J by 4 bases, leaving 10 bases between them. CDR3 size: 13 residues. The CDR3 reads CASSSQGSTEAFF. CDR3 nucleotides: TGTGCCAGCAGCTCACAGGGTAGCACTGAAGCTTTCTTT.